This is a list of T cell receptor beta chains from one sample in a study of spatial heterogeneity in lung cancer. TCRdb passed the 5' RACE reads through MiXCR, listing each CDR3 protein once. Among 3,500 or so distinct CDR3 sequences listed, 2.5% to 3% were seen once. Sequencing was performed on normal lung tissue next to the tumor, taken at surgery. These receptors were obtained from a female donor with early-stage non-small cell lung cancer. Each CDR3 is given with its conserved first and last residue. A D gene is named only where the DNA matches it firmly. Each size is how often the clone was seen (once, few, many) or a class if it is expanded.

V gene	clone size	D gene	J gene	CDR3 DNA	CDR3 protein
TRBV5-1	medium-sized	.	TRBJ2-2	TGCGCCAGCAGCCCTGTCCCCGGGGAGCTGTTTTTT	CASSPVPGELFF
TRBV7-2	medium-sized	.	TRBJ1-6	TGTGCCAGCAGCTTAAACACAGGGACGGATTCACCCCTCCACTTT	CASSLNTGTDSPLHF
TRBV11-2	medium-sized	.	TRBJ2-2	TGTGCCAGCAGCCCCAACCGGGACGCACGAGGAGCCGGGGAGCTGTTTTTT	CASSPNRDARGAGELFF
TRBV2	medium-sized	TRBD2	TRBJ2-1	TGTGCCAGCAGTCGACTTCTAAGCGGGGGGTATCGCAATGAGCAGTTCTTC	CASSRLLSGGYRNEQFF
TRBV7-8	many	.	TRBJ1-5	TGTGCCAGCAGCCCACCCTCGGGGAGAAGTGGCAATCAGCCCCAGCATTTT	CASSPPSGRSGNQPQHF
TRBV7-3	medium-sized	.	TRBJ2-3	TGTGCCAGCAGCCAGTCCGCACTAGCCTTCACACCAGATACGCAGTATTTT	CASSQSALAFTPDTQYF
TRBV5-1	many	.	TRBJ2-1	TGCGCCAGCAGCTTGGACTATAGTGAGCAGTTCTTC	CASSLDYSEQFF
TRBV2	medium-sized	.	TRBJ1-2	TGTGCCAGCAGTGAAGGAGGGGGTTTCGGCTATGGCTACACCTTC	CASSEGGGFGYGYTF
TRBV12-3/TRBV12-4	many	.	TRBJ2-1	TGTGCCAGCAACCCCCGGAATAGCGATGAGCAGTTCTTC	CASNPRNSDEQFF
TRBV27	medium-sized	.	TRBJ2-3	TGTGCCAGCAGTACGGTGGGGCGCACAGATACGCAGTATTTT	CASSTVGRTDTQYF
TRBV9	many	.	TRBJ1-4	TGTGCCAGCAGCGCGGGAACAACTAATGAAAAACTGTTTTTT	CASSAGTTNEKLFF
TRBV7-9	medium-sized	TRBD2	TRBJ2-1	TGTGCCAGCAGCCTTGGACTAGCGGGGAGAGTTGAGCAGTTCTTC	CASSLGLAGRVEQFF
TRBV7-8	medium-sized	.	TRBJ2-7	TGTGCCAGCAGCTTAGGGGCCACCGCCTACGAGCAGTACTTC	CASSLGATAYEQYF
TRBV10-3	medium-sized	TRBD1	TRBJ2-3	TGTGCCATCAGTGACCGGGGACAGGGCACAGATACGCAGTATTTT	CAISDRGQGTDTQYF
TRBV12-3/TRBV12-4	medium-sized	TRBD2	TRBJ2-3	TGTGCCAGCAGTTACCCCCCCGGGCTAGCGGGAACAGATACGCAGTATTTT	CASSYPPGLAGTDTQYF
TRBV2	many	TRBD2	TRBJ2-5	TGTGCCAGCATGGGGAGGGTTTTGATGTGGGGCCAAGAGACCCAGTACTTC	CASMGRVLMWGQETQYF
TRBV28	many	TRBD1	TRBJ1-6	TGTGCCAGCAGTTTTGATTGGCAGGGGGCTAGTTCACCCCTCCACTTT	CASSFDWQGASSPLHF
TRBV10-3	many	TRBD1	TRBJ2-6	TGTGCCATCAGTGCGGCGGGACAGGCCGGCTCTGGGGCCAACGTCCTGACTTTC	CAISAAGQAGSGANVLTF
TRBV6-7	medium-sized	.	TRBJ2-3	TGTGCCAGCACATCCGGGGACTGCAACAACACAGATACGCAGTATTTT	CASTSGDCNNTDTQYF
TRBV20-1	many	TRBD1	TRBJ2-6	TGCAGTGCTCTGGACAGGGGAACTGGGGCCAACGTCCTGACTTTC	CSALDRGTGANVLTF
TRBV19	medium-sized	.	TRBJ2-2	TGTGCCAGTAGTATTAAGGCAGTTACCGGGGAGCTGTTTTTT	CASSIKAVTGELFF
TRBV5-1	medium-sized	TRBD1	TRBJ1-6	TGCGCCAGCAGCCTAAAGGGACAGGGAGGATCACCCCTCCACTTT	CASSLKGQGGSPLHF
TRBV6-2/TRBV6-3	medium-sized	.	TRBJ1-1	TGTGCCAGCCGAGTTCGGATCGGTCAGGAAATGAACACTGAAGCTTTCTTT	CASRVRIGQEMNTEAFF